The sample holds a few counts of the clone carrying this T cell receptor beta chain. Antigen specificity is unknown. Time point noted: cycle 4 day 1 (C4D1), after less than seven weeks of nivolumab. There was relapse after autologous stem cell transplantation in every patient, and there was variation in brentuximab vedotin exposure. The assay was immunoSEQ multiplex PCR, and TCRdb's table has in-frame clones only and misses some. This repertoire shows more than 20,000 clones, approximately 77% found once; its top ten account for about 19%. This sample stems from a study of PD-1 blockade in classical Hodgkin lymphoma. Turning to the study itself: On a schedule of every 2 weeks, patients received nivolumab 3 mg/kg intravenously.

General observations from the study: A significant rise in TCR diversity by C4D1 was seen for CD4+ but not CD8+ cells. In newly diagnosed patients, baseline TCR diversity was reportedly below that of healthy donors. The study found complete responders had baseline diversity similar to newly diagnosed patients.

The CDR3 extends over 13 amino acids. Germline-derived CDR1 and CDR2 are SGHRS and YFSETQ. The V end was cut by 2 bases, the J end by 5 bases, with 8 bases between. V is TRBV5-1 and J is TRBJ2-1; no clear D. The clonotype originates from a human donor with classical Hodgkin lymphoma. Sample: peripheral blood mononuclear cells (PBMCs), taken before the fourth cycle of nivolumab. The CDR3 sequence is CASSLDPNNEQFF. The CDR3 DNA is TGCGCCAGCAGCTTAGACCCAAACAATGAGCAGTTCTTC.